The next 13 T cell receptor beta chains were all read from a single sample in a study of blood T cell repertoires in COVID-19. This table comes from immunoSEQ multiplex PCR, and its TCRdb copy is limited to in-frame clones, with some not included. The table records about 160,000 clones, 79% of them present only once. Sample: peripheral blood. All receptors derive from a woman aged 60-75 years with COVID-19, enrolled during active disease.

This clone has just a few counts. The V and J genes are TRBV18 and TRBJ1-5; D not certain. The germline gives CDR1 KGHSH, CDR2 LQKENI. The V end lost 3 bases, the J end lost 7 bases, and 10 bases lay between the germline ends. The length of the CDR3 is 13 residues. CDR3 region: CASSPEMGQPQHF. Here the CDR3 DNA reads TGTGCCAGCTCACCCGAAATGGGCCAGCCCCAGCATTTT.

In nucleotides, the CDR3 is TGTGCCACCAGTACCAGTGGGGGGAGAGTTCCCACCGGGGAGCTGTTTTTT. Translation gives CATSTSGGRVPTGELFF. The chain uses TRBV24-1 and TRBJ2-2, with D possibly TRBD2 on 6 matching bases. This CDR3 has 17 amino acids. Germline V gene lookup returns CDR1 KGHDR and CDR2 SFDVKD. Trimming removed 6 bases from V and 4 bases from J, with 20 bases in between.

This clone was seen once. This chain uses TRBV5-6 with TRBJ1-1; TRBD1 is a possible D gene (6 bases). V was cut by 2 bases and J by 1 base, with 15 bases left in between. The CDR3 spans 16 residues. The V gene's germline CDR1 is SGHDT and CDR2 YYEEEE. CDR3 coding DNA: TGTGCCAGCAGCTTAATCCCCGGACAGAAGAACACTGAAGCTTTCTTT. Translation gives CASSLIPGQKNTEAFF.

This clone was picked up one time. The chain combines TRBV5-8 with TRBJ1-6; D may be TRBD1 (5 bases). Germline V gives CDR1 SGHTS, CDR2 YDEGEE. The CDR3 sequence is 16 residues long. V dropped 6 bases and J dropped 0 bases, with 13 bases sitting between them. In nucleotides, the CDR3 is TGTGCCAGCACCCCGCAGGGAAGCTCCTATAATTCACCCCTCCACTTT. It yields the protein CASTPQGSSYNSPLHF.

The chain recombines TRBV27 with TRBJ2-7; 7 bases fit TRBD1. CDR3 length equals 15 residues. V lost 6 bases and J lost 6; bases outside the gene matches: 14. Germline CDR1 and CDR2: MNHEY and SMNVEV (reference sequence). In DNA, the CDR3 is TGTGCCAGCAGCGGAAGGGGACAGCGAACAGGCGAGCAGTACTTC. It specifies CASSGRGQRTGEQYF.

This chain joins TRBV5-4 and TRBJ2-3, with 11 bases identical to TRBD2. CDR1 and CDR2 from the germline V gene are SGHNT and YYREEE (reference sequence). The CDR3 runs 15 residues. Unmatched junction bases numbered 5, after V lost 2 bases and J lost 6 bases. CDR3 protein: CASSFTSGREDTQYF. CDR3 nucleotide sequence: TGTGCCAGCAGCTTTACTAGCGGGAGAGAGGATACGCAGTATTTT.

As to this clone: The same CDR3 also results from other DNA sequences found in this sample. The rearrangement joins TRBV7-9 to TRBJ2-5; TRBD1 agrees at 7 bases. V lost 4 bases, J lost 5 bases, and 7 bases stayed unmatched. CDR1 and CDR2 from the germline V gene are SEHNR and FQNEAQ (reference sequence). CDR3 length: 14 amino acids. The CDR3 DNA reads TGTGCCAGCAGCTCACAGGGGTTCGGGGAGACCCAGTACTTC. Amino acid sequence: CASSSQGFGETQYF. Together with reference TRBV7-9 and TRBJ2-5, the CDR3 gives the full variable domain: DTGVSQNPRHKITKRGQNVTFRCDPISEHNRLYWYRQTLGQGPEFLTYFQNEAQLEKSRLLSDRFSAERPKGSFSTLEIQRTEQGDSAMYLCASSSQGFGETQYFGPGTRLLVL.

The J gene is TRBJ2-7, the V gene TRBV12-3 or TRBV12-4; possible D gene TRBD2, 6 bases. Trimming stripped 2 bases from V and 6 bases from J, with 8 bases between. The CDR3 spans 12 residues. CDR3 DNA: TGTGCCAGCAGTTTACGGAGGGGCGAGCAGTACGTC. Its protein product is CASSLRRGEQYV.

V usage is TRBV9 and J usage is TRBJ1-5; D is perhaps TRBD1 (5 bases). CDR3 length: 15 amino acids. V was trimmed by 2 bases and J by 4 bases, leaving 13 bases between them. Looked up from germline, CDR1 is SGDLS and CDR2 is YYNGEE. CDR3 nucleotide sequence: TGTGCCAGCAGCGTTACGGGGGAGGGGAATCAGCCCCAGCATTTT. Translating gives CASSVTGEGNQPQHF.

The rearrangement uses TRBV6-1 and TRBJ1-2; D is perhaps TRBD1 (5 bases). CDR1 is MNHNS, CDR2 SASEGT, per germline. V gave up 1 base and J gave up 2 bases, with 11 bases separating them. This CDR3 region has 15 residues. The chain's CDR3 is CASSEVRKGNYGYTF. CDR3 in DNA: TGTGCCAGCAGTGAAGTAAGAAAGGGGAACTATGGCTACACCTTC.

A few counts support this clone. The chain's CDR3 is CASSQDLSSGAGDTQYF. The CDR3 nucleotides read TGTGCCAGCAGCCAAGATCTGAGTAGCGGAGCGGGAGATACGCAGTATTTT. The V and J genes are TRBV14 and TRBJ2-3; the D gene is possibly TRBD2 (6 bases). V was trimmed by 0 bases and J by 5 bases, leaving 18 bases between them. The CDR3 has 17 amino acids. Germline V CDR1 and CDR2: SGHDN, FVKESK.

This clone has just one count. The J gene is TRBJ2-5, the V gene TRBV5-1, with 9 bases identical to TRBD1. CDR3 size: 15 residues. The germline V gene has CDR1 SGHRS and CDR2 YFSETQ. The trim removed 5 bases at V and 3 bases at J, leaving 8 bases unmatched. CDR3 sequence (DNA): TGCGCCAGCAGTTACAGGGGGCGTTACGAAGAGACCCAGTACTTC. Its protein is CASSYRGRYEETQYF.

The chain joins TRBV19 to TRBJ2-1; TRBD1 might be the D (6 bases). The CDR3 runs to 14 residues. V was trimmed by 5 bases and J by 6 bases, leaving 14 bases between them. CDR1 and CDR2 (germline): LNHDA, SQIVND (reference sequence). The CDR3 nucleotides read TGTGCCAGTAGTCTACCACAGGGACGCAATGAGCAGTTCTTC. It yields the protein CASSLPQGRNEQFF.